A selection of T cell receptor beta chains follows, all from one sample in a study of blood T cell repertoires in COVID-19. The data were produced by immunoSEQ multiplex PCR, yet TCRdb's version contains in-frame clones alone and is incomplete. The repertoire holds some 130,000 clones, with less than 90% as singletons. Sequences were obtained from PBMCs or T cells enriched from blood (not recorded which). The receptors were sampled from a woman in her fifties or sixties who had recovered from COVID-19. Each CDR3 is given with its conserved first and last residue. Each record gives: J gene, V gene, D gene, clone size, CDR3 protein, CDR3 DNA. The D gene is left open where the match is weak. Size is stated for part of the rows, as once, few or many counts, or as a class when the clone is expanded.

TRBJ1-1 TRBV30 TRBD1 - CAGQTGGFTEAFF TGTGCCGGCCAGACAGGGGGCTTCACTGAAGCTTTCTTT
TRBJ2-5 TRBV18 TRBD1 - CASSPRVGTGRSETQYF TGTGCCAGCTCACCACGAGTTGGGACAGGGAGATCGGAGACCCAGTACTTC
TRBJ1-5 TRBV2 - - CASSPGRGKVQPQHF TGTGCCAGCAGTCCGGGCAGGGGCAAGGTTCAGCCCCAGCATTTT
TRBJ1-1 TRBV7-9 - few CASSLVGVNTEAFF TGTGCCAGCAGCTTAGTAGGGGTTAACACTGAAGCTTTCTTT
TRBJ2-7 TRBV7-3 - - CASRVGGPSYEQYF TGTGCCAGCAGGGTGGGGGGGCCCTCCTACGAGCAGTACTTC
TRBJ1-2 TRBV10-3 - - CAISSGGRNYGYTF TGTGCCATCAGTTCGGGGGGCAGGAACTATGGCTACACCTTC
TRBJ1-2 TRBV3-1/TRBV3-2 TRBD1 - CASRAGTGTYGYTF TGTGCCAGCAGAGCCGGGACAGGGACCTATGGCTACACCTTC
TRBJ2-1 TRBV5-8 TRBD1 few CARQGAKRGQFF TGTGCCAGACAGGGGGCCAAACGAGGGCAGTTCTTC
TRBJ1-2 TRBV7-2 TRBD1 once CASSYRDRAGYGYTF TGTGCCAGCAGCTACCGGGACAGAGCAGGCTATGGCTACACCTTC
TRBJ2-5 TRBV15 TRBD1 - CATSRDRGQETQYF TGTGCCACCAGCAGAGACAGGGGGCAGGAGACCCAGTACTTC
TRBJ1-5 TRBV19 - once CASSPISATARSNQPQHF TGTGCCAGTAGTCCGATATCAGCGACGGCCCGTAGCAATCAGCCCCAGCATTTT
TRBJ1-5 TRBV6-5 - - CASSYEGFGQPQHF TGTGCCAGCAGTTACGAGGGTTTCGGTCAGCCCCAGCATTTT
TRBJ1-6 TRBV11-3 TRBD1 - CASSLQGGNSPLHF TGTGCCAGCAGCTTACAGGGGGGTAATTCACCCCTCCACTTT
TRBJ2-1 TRBV4-3 TRBD2 - CASSQVLAGGYNEQFF TGCGCCAGCAGCCAAGTTCTAGCGGGGGGCTACAATGAGCAGTTCTTC
TRBJ2-1 TRBV6-4 TRBD2 - CASTPTSGGVNEQFF TGTGCCAGCACCCCGACTAGCGGGGGGGTCAATGAGCAGTTCTTC
TRBJ2-5 TRBV2 TRBD2 - CASIPSPLAGPGETQYF TGTGCCAGCATCCCAAGCCCACTAGCGGGGCCTGGGGAGACCCAGTACTTC
TRBJ1-4 TRBV10-1 - few CASSEAGSGKLFF TGCGCCAGCAGTGAGGCAGGGTCCGGAAAACTGTTTTTT
TRBJ1-3 TRBV9 TRBD1 - CASSAGGGQGVSGNTIYF TGTGCCAGCAGCGCGGGTGGGGGACAGGGGGTCTCAGGAAACACCATATATTTT
TRBJ2-7 TRBV11-3 TRBD2 - CASSSRFSRGVSSYEQYF TGTGCCAGCAGCTCTAGGTTTTCGCGGGGGGTATCCTCCTACGAGCAGTACTTC
TRBJ1-5 TRBV3-1/TRBV3-2 - few CASSRGGAGQPQHF TGTGCCAGCAGCCGAGGGGGGGCCGGGCAGCCCCAGCATTTT
TRBJ1-5 TRBV10-2 - - CASATGNQPQHF TGCGCCAGCGCAACAGGGAATCAGCCCCAGCATTTT
TRBJ2-1 TRBV3-1/TRBV3-2 TRBD2 - CASSPQLAGGPGNEQFF TGTGCCAGCAGCCCGCAACTAGCGGGGGGGCCCGGGAATGAGCAGTTCTTC
TRBJ2-2 TRBV19 - once CASSIAVGVANTGELFF TGTGCCAGTAGTATCGCAGTCGGGGTAGCGAACACCGGGGAGCTGTTTTTT
TRBJ2-5 TRBV5-4 TRBD2 - CASGQPGGYQETQYF TGTGCCAGCGGCCAGCCCGGGGGGTACCAAGAGACCCAGTACTTC
TRBJ1-1 TRBV5-1 - - CASSFDGFSEAFF TGCGCCAGCAGCTTCGACGGGTTCTCCGAAGCTTTCTTT
TRBJ1-4 TRBV7-9 - - CASSLGQAIANEKLFF TGTGCCAGCAGCTTAGGGCAGGCCATCGCTAATGAAAAACTGTTTTTT
TRBJ2-7 TRBV7-2 TRBD2 - CATRGSGGHYEQYF TGTGCCACTCGCGGTAGCGGGGGGCACTACGAGCAGTACTTC
TRBJ2-7 TRBV6-1 TRBD1 - CASSDFRGLVEQYF TGTGCCAGCAGTGATTTTAGGGGGCTCGTCGAGCAGTACTTC
TRBJ2-7 TRBV27 - once CASSLVVPGRREQYF TGTGCCAGCAGTTTGGTGGTGCCTGGGAGGCGCGAGCAGTACTTC
TRBJ2-1 TRBV15 - - CATSRYRGAGNEQFF TGTGCCACCAGCAGGTATCGTGGGGCCGGCAATGAGCAGTTCTTC
TRBJ1-1 TRBV7-3 - - CASSTYLNTEAFF TGTGCCAGCAGCACCTATTTGAACACTGAAGCTTTCTTT
TRBJ1-3 TRBV7-2 - - CASSLDPGPGNTIYF TGTGCCAGCAGCTTAGATCCAGGCCCTGGAAACACCATATATTTT
TRBJ1-5 TRBV2 TRBD1 - CASSGQGSQPQHF TGTGCCAGCAGTGGACAGGGAAGTCAGCCCCAGCATTTT
TRBJ1-1 TRBV6-4 - - CASSEAVPGMNTEAFF TGTGCCAGCAGTGAAGCGGTACCGGGAATGAACACTGAAGCTTTCTTT
TRBJ1-6 TRBV19 - - CASSMALGSNSPLHF TGTGCCAGTAGTATGGCACTAGGGAGTAATTCACCCCTCCACTTT
TRBJ2-7 TRBV11-2 - - CASSSPEKYSYEQYF TGTGCCAGCAGCTCCCCAGAAAAATACTCCTACGAGCAGTACTTC
TRBJ2-3 TRBV19 - - CATLSLGGSTDTQYF TGTGCCACTTTAAGCCTCGGGGGAAGCACAGATACGCAGTATTTT
TRBJ2-2 TRBV2 - - CASREDSYTGELFF TGTGCCAGCAGGGAAGACAGCTACACCGGGGAGCTGTTTTTT
TRBJ2-3 TRBV4-2 TRBD2 - CASSRNAGGPDTQYF TGTGCCAGCAGCCGAAACGCGGGGGGGCCAGATACGCAGTATTTT
TRBJ2-7 TRBV27 TRBD1 - CASSVRDRGGEQYF TGTGCCAGCAGTGTCCGGGACAGGGGTGGCGAGCAGTACTTC
TRBJ1-2 TRBV29-1 TRBD1 - CSVVQGALGYTF TGCAGCGTTGTTCAGGGGGCCCTTGGCTACACCTTC
TRBJ1-2 TRBV15 - - CATSRDLPSRLTF TGTGCCACCAGCAGAGATCTTCCATCCCGCCTAACCTTC
TRBJ2-5 TRBV7-6 - - CASSSGFFEGEETQYF TGTGCCAGCAGCTCAGGCTTTTTCGAGGGGGAAGAGACCCAGTACTTC
TRBJ2-1 TRBV19 - - CASSSPSFPPYNEQFF TGTGCCAGTAGTTCTCCTAGCTTCCCCCCTTACAATGAGCAGTTCTTC
TRBJ1-6 TRBV6-2/TRBV6-3 - - CASSYSVRRSLHF TGTGCCAGCAGTTACTCAGTCAGGAGGTCCCTCCACTTT
TRBJ2-7 TRBV6-5 TRBD1 - CASRAGTGLYEQYF TGTGCCAGCAGGGCTGGGACAGGGCTCTACGAGCAGTACTTC
TRBJ2-2 TRBV9 TRBD1 - CASSVTDRTNTGELFF TGTGCCAGCAGCGTCACGGACAGGACCAACACCGGGGAGCTGTTTTTT
TRBJ1-3 TRBV27 - - CASSFMGGSGNTIYF TGTGCCAGCAGTTTCATGGGGGGCTCTGGAAACACCATATATTTT
TRBJ1-5 TRBV19 - - CASSIEAGIYNQPQHF TGTGCCAGTAGTATAGAGGCGGGAATTTACAATCAGCCCCAGCATTTT
TRBJ1-1 TRBV19 - - CASDHRASAFF TGTGCCAGTGACCACAGGGCCAGCGCTTTCTTT
TRBJ2-3 TRBV3-1/TRBV3-2 - - CASSDGTGTDTQYF TGTGCCAGCAGCGATGGAACAGGCACAGATACGCAGTATTTT
TRBJ2-7 TRBV7-9 - - CASSPGYEQYF TGTGCCAGCAGCCCCGGGTACGAGCAGTACTTC
TRBJ2-3 TRBV28 TRBD2 - CASSSPGGPSTDTQYF TGTGCCAGCAGTTCTCCGGGGGGGCCAAGCACAGATACGCAGTATTTT